The 26 T cell receptor beta chains listed next were all sequenced from one sample in a study of cytotoxic CD8 clonotypes in ibrutinib-treated CLL. Repertoires were generated with immunoSEQ multiplex PCR, while TCRdb's copy carries only in-frame clones and drops some. The repertoire holds under 200,000 clones, with 70% to 85% as singletons. The source material was PBMCs, sampled after 24 months of ibrutinib treatment. These TCRs come from a human donor with chronic lymphocytic leukemia.

The chain recombines TRBV21-1 with TRBJ2-3; the D call of TRBD2 is as the table states it, not checked on the DNA. TRBV21-1 constitutes a pseudogene. The CDR3 runs 17 residues. The CDR3: CASSKTTSGGRTDTQYF. In DNA form, the CDR3 reads TGTGCCAGCAGCAAAACGACTAGCGGGGGCCGCACAGATACGCAGTATTTT.

The chain employs TRBV9 and TRBJ1-2, with D uncertain. The germline CDR1 and CDR2 sequences are SGDLS and YYNGEE. This CDR3 is built from 14 residues. The V end was cut by 3 bases, the J end by 7 bases, with 16 bases between. In DNA, the CDR3 is TGTGCCAGCAGCGACCCGACTGGGTATCGTGGCTACACCTTC. Its translation is CASSDPTGYRGYTF.

J is TRBJ2-7 and V is TRBV5-1; 9 bases map to TRBD1. Germline V gene sequence: CDR1 SGHRS, CDR2 YFSETQ. Trimming removed 3 bases from V and 3 bases from J; junction bases left unmatched: 7. The CDR3 is 15 amino acids. CDR3 DNA sequence: TGCGCCAGCAGCTGGGGGGACAGGGAATTCTACGAGCAGTACTTC. Translated, it gives CASSWGDREFYEQYF.

This clone was observed once. V gene TRBV27 combines with J gene TRBJ1-6; 7 bases match TRBD1. Germline CDR1 reads MNHEY; CDR2 reads SMNVEV (reference sequence). Trimming cost V 7 bases and J 2 bases; bases outside gene matches: 8. The CDR3 length is 16 residues. CDR3 DNA sequence: TGTGCCAGCAACAGGGGATGGGGCACCTATAATTCACCCCTCCACTTT. Encoded protein: CASNRGWGTYNSPLHF.

This chain links TRBV6-6 with TRBJ1-2; unclear D gene. V lost 0 bases, J lost 7 bases, and 3 bases lay in between. The germline gives CDR1 MNHNY, CDR2 SVGAGI (reference sequence). The CDR3 consists of 11 residues. CDR3 residues: CASSYSSGYTF. The CDR3 nucleotides are TGTGCCAGCAGTTACTCGTCTGGCTACACCTTC.

V gene TRBV11-2 combines with J gene TRBJ1-4; D ambiguous. Germline loops: CDR1 SGHAT, CDR2 FQNNGV. V lost 1 base to trimming and J lost 8 bases, with 11 bases between them. CDR3 length: 14 residues. The DNA for the CDR3 is TGTGCCAGCAGCTTAGTAGCCCAACAGGAAAAACTGTTTTTT. This sequence encodes CASSLVAQQEKLFF.

The rearrangement uses TRBV4-1 and TRBJ2-1, with 14 bases aligning to TRBD2. This CDR3 is built from 19 residues. The V and J ends lost 2 bases and 7 bases, in that order; junction bases with no gene match: 13. Germline lookup yields CDR1 MGHRA and CDR2 YSYEKL. CDR3 sequence (DNA): TGCGCCAGCAGCCAAATGCCCGAGGGACTAGCGGGGGCAAGGAATGAGCAGTTCTTC. Its translation: CASSQMPEGLAGARNEQFF.

This sequence joins TRBV4-3 and TRBJ1-1; D gene unclear. This CDR3 region has 13 residues. Germline V gives CDR1 LGHNA, CDR2 YSLEER. Trimming stripped 2 bases from V and 5 bases from J, with 9 bases between. CDR3 sequence reads: CASSQSVWTEAFF. The CDR3 DNA sequence: TGCGCCAGCAGCCAATCGGTCTGGACTGAAGCTTTCTTT.

The rearrangement uses TRBV19 and TRBJ1-5; 9 bases line up with TRBD1. There are 17 residues in the CDR3. Germline assignment: CDR1 LNHDA and CDR2 SQIVND (reference sequence). V trimming: 3 bases; J trimming: 6 bases; junction bases outside the gene matches: 12. This CDR3 is CASSIPPGTGSTQPQHF. DNA for the CDR3: TGTGCCAGTAGTATCCCCCCCGGGACAGGGTCAACTCAGCCCCAGCATTTT.

This rearrangement joins TRBV4-2 to TRBJ2-2; 9 nucleotides agree with TRBD2. This CDR3 is built from 16 residues. Germline V gene lookup returns CDR1 LGHNA and CDR2 YNFKEQ. V trimming: 0 bases; J trimming: 8 bases; junction bases outside the gene matches: 7. The CDR3 bases are TGTGCCAGCAGCCAAGATCCTGCGGGGGGGCCTGGGGAGCTGTTTTTT. It translates to CASSQDPAGGPGELFF.

This chain uses TRBV6-1 with TRBJ2-7; no clear D. Germline V gene sequence: CDR1 MNHNS, CDR2 SASEGT. V lost 6 bases and J lost 7, with 10 bases in between. The CDR3 is 11 amino acids. The CDR3 protein is CASRDFREQYF. The DNA for the CDR3 is TGTGCCAGCAGGGATTTCCGGGAGCAGTACTTC.

This rearrangement joins TRBV4-2 to TRBJ1-2; D gene ambiguous. Trimming took 0 bases from V and 0 from J, leaving 14 bases between them. Germline V CDR1 and CDR2: LGHNA, YNFKEQ. This CDR3 comprises 17 residues. CDR3 sequence (DNA): TGTGCCAGCAGCCAAGATGGAGCAGAAGCTTCTAACTATGGCTACACCTTC. Translating it yields CASSQDGAEASNYGYTF.

This sequence joins TRBV19 and TRBJ1-2; 8 bases are a match to TRBD1. The CDR3 consists of 13 residues. CDR1 is LNHDA and CDR2 is SQIVND in the germline V gene (reference sequence). The J segment lost 7 bases and the V segment lost 7 bases, leaving 8 bases of the junction unmatched. In DNA form, the CDR3 reads TGTGCCAGTAAGCTCGGACAGGGCTTTGGCTACACCTTC. It yields the protein CASKLGQGFGYTF.

Comments on this clone: One end of the junction varies from germline; a read error may be responsible. Other DNA sequences within the sample encode an identical CDR3. V usage is TRBV7-8 and J usage is TRBJ1-1, with D unclear. The CDR3 loop spans 16 amino acids. Germline assignment: CDR1 SGHVS and CDR2 FQNEAQ. Here the CDR3 DNA reads TGTGCCAGCAGCAGGGTTCTCGGGCTCATGAACACTGAGGCTTTCTTT. Translation gives CASSRVLGLMNTEAFF.

V usage is TRBV9 and J usage is TRBJ2-7; 10 nucleotides align to TRBD1. The CDR3 extends over 15 amino acids. With V trimmed by 0 bases and J by 4 bases, 4 bases remained unmatched. Germline CDR1 is SGDLS and CDR2 is YYNGEE. CDR3 nucleotides: TGTGCCAGCAGCGTAGGGGACAGGGGAGCGTACGAGCAGTACTTC. Its protein is CASSVGDRGAYEQYF.

This rearrangement joins TRBV28 to TRBJ2-5, with 8 bases that match TRBD1. J lost 2 bases, V lost 3 bases, and 8 bases had no gene match. This CDR3 has 16 amino acids. Germline V gene lookup returns CDR1 MDHEN and CDR2 SYDVKM. CDR3 sequence reads: CASSLARGPKQETQYF. The CDR3 nucleotides read TGTGCCAGCAGTTTGGCCAGGGGGCCCAAACAAGAGACCCAGTACTTC.

The rearrangement links TRBV4-3 to TRBJ1-3; D is possibly TRBD1 (6 bases). The germline V gene has CDR1 LGHNA and CDR2 YSLEER. V was trimmed by 0 bases and J by 0 bases, leaving 15 bases between them. CDR3 length: 18 residues. CDR3 in amino acids: CASSQDPGGSSSGNTIYF. CDR3 coding DNA: TGCGCCAGCAGCCAAGATCCCGGGGGCTCGAGCTCTGGAAACACCATATATTTT.

The chain links TRBV2 to TRBJ1-2; D call uncertain. The ends were cut back, 1 base at V and 0 bases at J, with 9 bases in the middle. CDR1 and CDR2 (germline): SNHLY, FYNNEI. This CDR3 comprises 15 residues. The CDR3 here is CASSEGPGANYGYTF. The CDR3 DNA sequence: TGTGCCAGCAGTGAAGGGCCGGGAGCTAACTATGGCTACACCTTC. The complete variable domain, with remaining parts taken from reference TRBV2 and TRBJ1-2, reads EPEVTQTPSHQVTQMGQEVILRCVPISNHLYFYWYRQILGQKVEFLVSFYNNEISEKSEIFDDQFSVERPDGSNFTLKIRSTKLEDSAMYFCASSEGPGANYGYTFGSGTRLTVV.

The rearrangement joins TRBV29-1 to TRBJ2-1; possible D gene TRBD1, 6 bases. Trimming left V 3 bases short and J 6 bases short, with 18 bases between. The CDR3 spans 15 residues. Germline lookup yields CDR1 SQVTM and CDR2 ANQGSEA. CDR3 region: CSVEGIPRGGNEQFF. DNA of the CDR3: TGCAGCGTTGAGGGGATTCCCCGAGGGGGCAATGAGCAGTTCTTC.

V and J are TRBV18 and TRBJ1-1; D gene ambiguous. Germline V gene data show CDR1 as KGHSH and CDR2 as LQKENI. This CDR3 has 13 amino acids. V lost 0 bases to trimming and J lost 6 bases, with 8 bases between them. The chain's CDR3 is CASSPPSGSEAFF. The CDR3, as DNA: TGTGCCAGCTCACCACCGAGCGGGTCTGAAGCTTTCTTT.

V and J are TRBV28 and TRBJ2-2; the match to TRBD2 covers 7 bases. Germline loops: CDR1 MDHEN, CDR2 SYDVKM. This CDR3 contains 14 residues. Unmatched junction bases numbered 7, after V lost 8 bases and J lost 4 bases. The CDR3 is CASLPGGSTGELFF. The CDR3 region has the DNA TGTGCCAGCCTACCGGGAGGTAGCACCGGGGAGCTGTTTTTT.

This clone has only a few counts. The chain links TRBV27 to TRBJ2-1, with TRBD1 matching over 10 bases. J lost 6 bases, V lost 5 bases, and 4 bases had no gene match. Germline CDR1 reads MNHEY; CDR2 reads SMNVEV (reference sequence). The CDR3 spans 14 residues. The CDR3 bases are TGTGCCAGCAGTGTACGGACAGGGGGCAATGAGCAGTTCTTC. Its protein is CASSVRTGGNEQFF.

The chain employs TRBV9 and TRBJ1-1; D call uncertain. Per the germline V gene, CDR1 is SGDLS and CDR2 is YYNGEE. Trimming shortened V by 0 bases and J by 1 base, and 10 bases separated the two germline ends. This CDR3 contains 15 residues. The CDR3 reads CASSVEGKGNTEAFF. Written as DNA, the CDR3 is TGTGCCAGCAGCGTAGAGGGTAAAGGGAACACTGAAGCTTTCTTT.

The sample holds one count of this clone. The chain combines TRBV7-2 with TRBJ2-7; 8 bases match TRBD2. The trim removed 1 base at V and 0 bases at J, leaving 11 bases unmatched. CDR3 length equals 18 residues. Germline lookup yields CDR1 SGHTA and CDR2 FQGNSA. In nucleotides, the CDR3 is TGTGCCAGCAGCTTAGGGGGTACTAGCGGAAAAAGCTCCTACGAGCAGTACTTC. Protein: CASSLGGTSGKSSYEQYF.

This clone appeared a single time. V and J are TRBV27 and TRBJ2-3, with TRBD1 as a possible D gene (6 bases). V shed 2 bases and J shed 7 bases, with 13 bases lying between them. The CDR3 loop spans 14 amino acids. Germline V gene sequence: CDR1 MNHEY, CDR2 SMNVEV (reference sequence). The CDR3 DNA reads TGTGCCAGCAGTTTACAATGGCAGGGGTATACGCAGTATTTT. Amino acids: CASSLQWQGYTQYF.

The chain recombines TRBV30 with TRBJ2-5; D perhaps matches TRBD1 (6 bases). The CDR3 is made up of 12 amino acids. Germline V gene data show CDR1 as GTSNPN and CDR2 as SVGIG (reference sequence). The ends were cut back, 0 bases at V and 4 bases at J, with 6 bases in the middle. This chain's CDR3 is CAWSVGAETQYF. The CDR3 nucleotides read TGTGCCTGGAGTGTGGGGGCAGAGACCCAGTACTTC.